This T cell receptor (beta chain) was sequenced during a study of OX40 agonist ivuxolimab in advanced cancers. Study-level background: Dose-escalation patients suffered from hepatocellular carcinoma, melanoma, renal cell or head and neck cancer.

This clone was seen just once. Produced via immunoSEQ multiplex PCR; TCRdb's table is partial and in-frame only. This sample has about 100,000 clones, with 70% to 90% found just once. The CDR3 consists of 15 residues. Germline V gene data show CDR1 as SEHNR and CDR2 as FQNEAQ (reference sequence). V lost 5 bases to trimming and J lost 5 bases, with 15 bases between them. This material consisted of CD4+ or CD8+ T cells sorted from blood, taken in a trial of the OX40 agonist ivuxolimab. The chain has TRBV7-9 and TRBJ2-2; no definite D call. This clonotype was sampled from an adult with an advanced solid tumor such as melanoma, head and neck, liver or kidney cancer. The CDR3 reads CASSLGVGVTGELFF. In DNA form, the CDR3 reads TGTGCCAGCAGCCTAGGCGTTGGTGTGACCGGGGAGCTGTTTTTT.